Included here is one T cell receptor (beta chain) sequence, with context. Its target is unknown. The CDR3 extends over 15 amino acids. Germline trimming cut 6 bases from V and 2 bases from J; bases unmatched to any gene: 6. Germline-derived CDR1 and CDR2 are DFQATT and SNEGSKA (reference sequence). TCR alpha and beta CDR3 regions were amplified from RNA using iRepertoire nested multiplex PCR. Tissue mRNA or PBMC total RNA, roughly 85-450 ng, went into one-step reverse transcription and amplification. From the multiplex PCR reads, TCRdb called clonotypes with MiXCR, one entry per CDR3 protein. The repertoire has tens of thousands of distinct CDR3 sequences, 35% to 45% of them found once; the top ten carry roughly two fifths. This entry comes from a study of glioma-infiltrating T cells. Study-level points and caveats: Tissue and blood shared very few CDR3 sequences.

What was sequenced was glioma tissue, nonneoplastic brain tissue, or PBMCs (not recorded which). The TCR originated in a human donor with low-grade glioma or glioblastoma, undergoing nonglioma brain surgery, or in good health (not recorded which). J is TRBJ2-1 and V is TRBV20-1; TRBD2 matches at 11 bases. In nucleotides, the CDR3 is TGCAGTGCACAGAATAGCGGGGGGGCCTACAATGAGCAGTTCTTC. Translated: CSAQNSGGAYNEQFF.